This T cell receptor (beta chain) was documented in a study of CD8 T cells in ankylosing spondylitis. In TCRdb, the 5' RACE reads were re-called with MiXCR into one record per CDR3 protein. The table has 230,000 or so distinct CDR3 sequences, under 30% seen once; the top ten hold less than 0.75%. Germline-derived CDR1 and CDR2 are MNHNY and SVGAGI (reference sequence). The V end was cut by 6 bases, the J end by 6 bases, with 14 bases between. The CDR3 has 13 residues. In its sample, this clonotype was seen a few times. The TCR was taken from a male donor with ankylosing spondylitis or in good health (not recorded which). The gene calls are TRBV6-6 and TRBJ1-2, with D unclear. The sequencing input was blood, either unsorted or a sorted T cell fraction (not recorded which). The CDR3 sequence: CASRLNGEDGYTF. Written as DNA, the CDR3 is TGTGCCAGCAGGCTCAATGGAGAGGATGGCTACACCTTC.